These 26 T cell receptor beta chains were all obtained from the same sample, sequenced in a study of blood T cell repertoires in COVID-19. Profiled with immunoSEQ multiplex PCR; TCRdb holds only in-frame clones, not every one. The sample shows 300,000 or so clones, about nine tenths of them seen only once. The sample was peripheral blood. The receptors stem from a woman in her thirties or forties who had recovered from COVID-19.

The V and J genes are TRBV18 and TRBJ1-1; 7 bases agree with TRBD1. Germline V CDR1 and CDR2: KGHSH, LQKENI. The CDR3 runs to 13 residues. J gave up 7 bases and V 3 bases, and 5 bases lay outside the gene matches. The CDR3 coding sequence is TGTGCCAGCTCACCCGACCGGACAGGTGAAGCTTTCTTT. It codes for CASSPDRTGEAFF.

V and J are TRBV11-2 and TRBJ2-2; TRBD1 aligns across 8 bases. The V gene end was trimmed by 1 base and the J gene end by 2 bases; junction bases not matched to a gene: 6. The CDR3 sequence is 17 residues long. The germline gives CDR1 SGHAT, CDR2 FQNNGV. The CDR3 DNA reads as TGTGCCAGCAGCTTAGTCCCAGGGGGCGGTAACACCGGGGAGCTGTTTTTT. Translating it yields CASSLVPGGGNTGELFF.

This clone is a singleton in its sample. This chain links TRBV11-2 with TRBJ1-2; D is uncertain. CDR1 SGHAT and CDR2 FQNNGV come from the germline V gene. The CDR3 contains 12 residues. V lost 5 bases and J 6 bases, leaving 10 bases between the germline ends. CDR3 nucleotide sequence: TGTGCCAGCAGCCCCACTAGTAATGGCTACACCTTC. Its protein product is CASSPTSNGYTF.

A few counts support this clone. This chain connects TRBV18 to TRBJ1-6; no firm D call. Germline V gene data show CDR1 as KGHSH and CDR2 as LQKENI. The CDR3 sequence is 16 residues long. The V end lost 1 base, the J end lost 10 bases, and 17 bases lay between the germline ends. The CDR3 DNA follows: TGTGCCAGCTCACCACAAAATGGGCAAGGGAGATCACCCCTCCACTTT. Amino acid sequence: CASSPQNGQGRSPLHF.

The chain is built from TRBV2 and TRBJ2-5; no clear D. The ends were cut back, 5 bases at V and 0 bases at J, with 7 bases in the middle. This CDR3 comprises 13 residues. CDR1 SNHLY and CDR2 FYNNEI come from the germline V gene. CDR3 loop: CASSPEYQETQYF. CDR3 bases: TGTGCCAGCAGTCCCGAGTACCAAGAGACCCAGTACTTC.

The chain has TRBV6-5 and TRBJ2-6; the match to TRBD2 covers 7 bases. The J segment lost 2 bases and the V segment lost 8 bases, leaving 0 bases of the junction unmatched. This CDR3 has 13 residues. Germline V gives CDR1 MNHEY, CDR2 SVGAGI. CDR3 bases: TGTGCCAGCGGGGGGGCTGGGGCCAACGTCCTGACTTTC. It translates to CASGGAGANVLTF.

This clone has a single count. This chain joins TRBV4-3 and TRBJ2-1; D is possibly TRBD2 (7 bases). The CDR3 contains 17 residues. The V end was cut by 0 bases, the J end by 0 bases, with 12 bases between. Germline V gives CDR1 LGHNA, CDR2 YSLEER. CDR3 loop: CASSQDYRGGSYNEQFF. For the CDR3, the DNA is TGCGCCAGCAGCCAAGATTATAGGGGGGGCTCCTACAATGAGCAGTTCTTC.

This clone has a handful of counts. The chain has TRBV29-1 and TRBJ1-1, with D perhaps matching TRBD1 (5 bases). V lost 8 bases and J lost 0, with 13 bases in between. Germline CDR1 SQVTM, CDR2 ANQGSEA. CDR3 length: 13 amino acids. The CDR3 spells CSSAGGMNTEAFF. CDR3 in DNA: TGCAGCTCTGCCGGGGGTATGAACACTGAAGCTTTCTTT.

This chain joins TRBV29-1 and TRBJ2-3; 7 bases fit TRBD2. This CDR3 is built from 11 residues. J was trimmed by 5 bases and V by 8 bases; bases with no gene match: 4. Germline CDR1 and CDR2: SQVTM and ANQGSEA. The CDR3 sequence: CSMGGVDTQYF. CDR3 coding DNA: TGCAGCATGGGGGGGGTAGATACGCAGTATTTT.

This clone appeared a single time. The J gene is TRBJ2-1, the V gene TRBV13; D perhaps matches TRBD2 (5 bases). The CDR3 extends over 13 amino acids. CDR1 is PRHDT and CDR2 is FYEKMQ in the germline V gene (reference sequence). Between the trimmed V and J ends, which lost 3 bases and 10 bases, there was a span of 13 bases. CDR3 coding DNA: TGTGCCAGCAGCTTCACGAGGGCAGCGGAGCAGTTCTTC. Translating gives CASSFTRAAEQFF. Drawing the rest from reference TRBV13 and TRBJ2-1, the complete variable domain is AAGVIQSPRHLIKEKRETATLKCYPIPRHDTVYWYQQGPGQDPQFLISFYEKMQSDKGSIPDRFSAQQFSDYHSELNMSSLELGDSALYFCASSFTRAAEQFFGPGTRLTVL.

DNA of the CDR3: TGTGCCACCAGCAGAGATAGGCCGGGACAGGGTCGAGTAGTGAATTCACCCCTCCACTTT. Encoded protein: CATSRDRPGQGRVVNSPLHF. The rearrangement uses TRBV15 and TRBJ1-6; 9 positions agree with TRBD1. Trimming at V came to 0 bases and at J to 7 bases, leaving 16 bases not matched to a gene. This CDR3 has 20 amino acids. Germline CDR1 and CDR2: LNHNV and YYDKDF (reference sequence). Supplemented by reference TRBV15 and TRBJ1-6, the full variable domain reads DAMVIQNPRYQVTQFGKPVTLSCSQTLNHNVMYWYQQKSSQAPKLLFHYYDKDFNNEADTPDNFQSRRPNTSFCFLDIRSPGLGDTAMYLCATSRDRPGQGRVVNSPLHFGNGTRLTVT.

The CDR3 sequence: CASNTGARNSPLHF. The DNA for the CDR3 is TGTGCCAGCAATACAGGGGCGAGGAATTCACCCCTCCACTTT. The chain employs TRBV28 and TRBJ1-6; TRBD1 matches 7 bases. This CDR3 region has 14 residues. The germline CDR1 and CDR2 sequences are MDHEN and SYDVKM. J gave up 7 bases and V 7 bases, and 7 bases lay outside the gene matches.

The chain links TRBV7-9 to TRBJ1-2; TRBD1 matches 8 bases. The CDR3 is 16 residues long. J gave up 0 bases and V 1 base, and 4 bases lay outside the gene matches. Germline V gene sequence: CDR1 SEHNR, CDR2 FQNEAQ (reference sequence). DNA for the CDR3: TGTGCCAGCAGCTTAGAGGGGACAGGAGCTAACTATGGCTACACCTTC. It encodes CASSLEGTGANYGYTF.

Only one count was recorded for this clone. The gene calls are TRBV4-2 and TRBJ1-4; 7 nucleotides agree with TRBD1. This CDR3 is 16 amino acids long. Per germline, CDR1 LGHNA and CDR2 YNFKEQ. With V trimmed by 1 base and J by 3 bases, 5 bases remained unmatched. Here the CDR3 reads CASSQADRVANEKLFF. The CDR3 DNA follows: TGTGCCAGCAGCCAAGCCGACAGGGTGGCTAATGAAAAACTGTTTTTT.

The chain has TRBV3-1 (or the pseudogene TRBV3-2) and TRBJ1-1; 8 nucleotides agree with TRBD1. Germline CDR1 reads LGHDT; CDR2 reads YNNKEL (reference sequence). This CDR3 is built from 16 residues. After removal of 5 bases from V and 1 base from J, the junction contained 9 bases not matched to a gene. CDR3 residues: CASSFVLGQGNTEAFF. The CDR3, as DNA: TGTGCCAGCAGCTTCGTCCTCGGACAGGGGAACACTGAAGCTTTCTTT.

The CDR3 is CASSLRQGKNGYTF. The CDR3 DNA reads TGTGCCAGCAGCCTACGACAGGGGAAGAATGGCTACACCTTC. J is TRBJ1-2 and V is TRBV6-5; 8 nucleotides align to TRBD1. V was pared by 6 bases and J by 6 bases, with 9 bases of the junction left unmatched. Germline V gives CDR1 MNHEY, CDR2 SVGAGI. The CDR3 is made up of 14 amino acids.

The chain joins TRBV6-1 to TRBJ2-5; the D is unclear. The CDR3 totals 17 residues. V was shortened by 0 bases and J by 4 bases, with 18 bases between the two germline ends. The germline CDR1 and CDR2 sequences are MNHNS and SASEGT. CDR3 residues: CASSEAPYILFRETQYF. CDR3 sequence (DNA): TGTGCCAGCAGTGAAGCGCCTTATATCCTGTTCAGAGAGACCCAGTACTTC.

The chain couples TRBV5-1 to TRBJ2-7; 9 nucleotides line up with TRBD1. The V gene end was trimmed by 1 base and the J gene end by 6 bases; junction bases not matched to a gene: 5. The CDR3 spans 14 residues. Germline V gene sequence: CDR1 SGHRS, CDR2 YFSETQ. CDR3 bases: TGCGCCAGCAGCTTGACAGGGGGCTCGGGCGAGCAGTACTTC. Translated, it gives CASSLTGGSGEQYF.

The J gene is TRBJ2-7, the V gene TRBV5-4; D perhaps matches TRBD2 (6 bases). The length of the CDR3 is 14 residues. The germline V gene encodes CDR1 SGHNT and CDR2 YYREEE (reference sequence). Trimming removed 0 bases at V and 5 bases at J, with 12 bases between. The CDR3 protein is CASSLAGGPDEQYF. CDR3 in DNA: TGTGCCAGCAGCTTGGCCGGAGGGCCCGACGAGCAGTACTTC.

CDR3: CASIIREAGNTIYF. The CDR3 DNA reads as TGTGCCAGCATCATTCGGGAAGCGGGAAACACCATATATTTT. This chain joins TRBV6-5 and TRBJ1-3; no firm D call. The germline V and J ends were trimmed by 7 bases and 4 bases, with 14 bases remaining between them. This CDR3 has 14 amino acids. CDR1 is MNHEY and CDR2 is SVGAGI in the germline V gene.

The rearrangement links TRBV6-5 to TRBJ1-6; D is ambiguous. This CDR3 region has 13 residues. Looked up from germline, CDR1 is MNHEY and CDR2 is SVGAGI. Trimming removed 2 bases at V and 6 bases at J, with 5 bases between. CDR3 amino acids: CASSYRSNSPLHF. In DNA, the CDR3 is TGTGCCAGCAGTTACCGTAGTAATTCACCCCTCCACTTT.

V gene TRBV12-3 or TRBV12-4 combines with J gene TRBJ1-2, with TRBD1 identical over 7 bases. The CDR3 contains 13 residues. V lost 4 bases to trimming and J lost 11 bases; unmatched junction nucleotides: 10. CDR3 in DNA: TGTGCCAGCAGTTACAGGGGTCCTGCGGGGTACACCTTC. Protein product: CASSYRGPAGYTF.

The rearrangement links TRBV5-1 to TRBJ2-7; 7 positions match TRBD1. Trimming at V came to 4 bases and at J to 6 bases, leaving 19 bases not matched to a gene. In germline, CDR1 is SGHRS, CDR2 YFSETQ. The CDR3 is 17 amino acids. The CDR3 DNA is TGCGCCAGCAGCGCACCCCGGGCGGGCGTAGGGGGCGGCGAGCAGTACTTC. Its protein is CASSAPRAGVGGGEQYF.

Comment on this clone: At one boundary the junction diverges from the germline segment, which might be a read error. The chain combines TRBV10-3 with TRBJ2-7, with TRBD1 matching 7 bases. The germline V gene encodes CDR1 ENHRY and CDR2 SYGVKD. The CDR3 covers 17 residues. CDR3: CAISDRMTGQRSSEQYF. The CDR3 bases are TGTGCCATCAGTGACCGGATGACGGGACAGCGTTCCTCCGAGCAGTACTTC.

On this clone itself: Distinct nucleotide sequences in the sample also encode this CDR3. This sequence joins TRBV4-1 and TRBJ1-2; a weak D match, TRBD1 (6 bases). Germline V gene data show CDR1 as MGHRA and CDR2 as YSYEKL. V lost 3 bases and J lost 5, with 16 bases in between. The CDR3 length is 15 residues. The CDR3 nucleotides are TGCGCCAGCAGCCAGGGGGGGGCAGGGGATTATGGCTACACCTTC. Its protein is CASSQGGAGDYGYTF.

Comment on this clone: The same CDR3 can be traced to other DNA sequences in this sample. V gene TRBV27 combines with J gene TRBJ1-2; D possibly corresponds to TRBD1 (5 bases). The germline CDR1 and CDR2 sequences are MNHEY and SMNVEV (reference sequence). The CDR3 is made up of 13 amino acids. V lost 5 bases and J lost 5, with 12 bases in between. The CDR3 DNA reads TGTGCCAGCAGTCGTACGGGGGGTTATGGCTACACCTTC. Protein sequence: CASSRTGGYGYTF.